This TCR beta chain was documented in a study of cytomegalovirus exposure and HLA in healthy donors. The CDR3 has 13 amino acids. Germline CDR1 is SNHLY and CDR2 is FYNNEI. V gave up 7 bases and J gave up 4 bases, with 12 bases separating them. In the PCR, 60 Vbeta and 13 Jbeta primers were used. Profiling relied on immunoSEQ multiplex PCR, and the TCRdb table lists in-frame clones only, not all of them. Here the sample spans more than 100,000 clones, 55% to 75% being singletons. The sequenced sample consisted of PBMCs. The chain joins TRBV2 to TRBJ2-3; possibly TRBD1 for D (6 bases). This clonotype was obtained from a man between 50 and 59 years old in good health and CMV-seropositive. The CDR3 coding sequence is TGTGCCAGCACCCAGGGGTACGCAGATACGCAGTATTTT. Residues: CASTQGYADTQYF.